This record covers a single T cell receptor (beta chain). The antigen is unknown. Per germline, CDR1 SGHRS and CDR2 YFSETQ. This CDR3 is built from 19 residues. V lost 2 bases to trimming and J lost 6 bases, with 26 bases between them. It was cDNA, reverse transcribed from extracted RNA, that served as the sequencing template. Sequencing was performed with immunoSEQ multiplex PCR; in TCRdb, only in-frame clones are kept and a portion is missing. In the table there are about 140,000 clones, about 88% of which are singletons. Treatment in this sample: oral pan-JAK inhibitor, 5-10 mg twice daily. The sample comes from a study of CD8+ T cells in alopecia areata. Study conclusions and caveats: Expanded CD8+ clones among the top 100, and scalp clonality, were significantly decreased by tofacitinib. Compared with mice, patients displayed less clear TCR sharing, possibly for HLA-related reasons.

The TCR originated in a human donor with alopecia areata. The chain combines TRBV5-1 with TRBJ2-2, with a possible D match to TRBD1 (6 bases). The sequences come from CD8+ T cells sorted from blood, collected at week 4, from a patient treated with tofacitinib. CDR3 nucleotides: TGCGCCAGCAGCTTCCCCGACCCGAAAAACAGGGATCCCGCCGGGGAGCTGTTTTTT. It is translated as CASSFPDPKNRDPAGELFF.